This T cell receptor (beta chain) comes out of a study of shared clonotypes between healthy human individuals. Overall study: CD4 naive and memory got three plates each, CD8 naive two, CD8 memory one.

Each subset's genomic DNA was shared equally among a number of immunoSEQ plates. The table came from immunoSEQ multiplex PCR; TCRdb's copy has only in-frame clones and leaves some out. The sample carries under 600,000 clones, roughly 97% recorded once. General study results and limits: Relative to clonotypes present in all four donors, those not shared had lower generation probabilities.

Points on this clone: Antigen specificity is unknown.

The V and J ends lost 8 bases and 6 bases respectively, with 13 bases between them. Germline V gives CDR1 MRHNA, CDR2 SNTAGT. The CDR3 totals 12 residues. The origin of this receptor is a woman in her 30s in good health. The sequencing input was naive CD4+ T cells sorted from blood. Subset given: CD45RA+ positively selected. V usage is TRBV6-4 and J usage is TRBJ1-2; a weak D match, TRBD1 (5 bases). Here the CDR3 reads CASQDSGNGYTF. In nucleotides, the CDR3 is TGTGCCAGCCAAGACAGTGGTAATGGCTACACCTTC.